The subject of this entry is one T cell receptor (beta chain). The sample has other DNA sequences that encode this CDR3 too. Sampling of blood occurred at baseline, cycle 4 day 1, and cycle 7 day 1. The data are from a study of OX40 agonist ivuxolimab in advanced cancers. The overall study: Therapy given before enrollment (anti-PD-1, anti-PD-L1 or anti-CTLA-4) was allowed, and 30% to 50% had some.

Looked up from germline, CDR1 is LNHDA and CDR2 is SQIVND (reference sequence). The CDR3 runs 12 residues. V was pared by 1 base and J by 4 bases, with 5 bases between. The assay was immunoSEQ multiplex PCR, and TCRdb's table has in-frame clones only and misses some. The sample lists roughly 25,000 clones; about two thirds were seen once. The V and J genes are TRBV19 and TRBJ2-7; possibly TRBD2 for D (5 bases). The sequence came from an adult with an advanced solid tumor such as melanoma, head and neck, liver or kidney cancer. The source material was CD4+ or CD8+ T cells sorted from blood, sampled in a trial of the OX40 agonist ivuxolimab. CDR3 protein: CASSIAGYEQYF. The CDR3 region has the DNA TGTGCCAGTAGTATAGCGGGGTACGAGCAGTACTTC. The full variable domain, its missing parts supplied by reference TRBV19 and TRBJ2-7, is DGGITQSPKYLFRKEGQNVTLSCEQNLNHDAMYWYRQDPGQGLRLIYYSQIVNDFQKGDIAEGYSVSREKKESFPLTVTSAQKNPTAFYLCASSIAGYEQYFGPGTRLTVT.